Presented here are 17 T cell receptor beta chains from one specimen sequenced in a study of blood T cell repertoires in COVID-19. Method: immunoSEQ multiplex PCR; TCRdb's copy keeps in-frame clones and lacks some. This table has 130,000 to 150,000 clones, approximately 88% appearing once. The sequenced sample was peripheral blood. The receptors were gathered from a man in his sixties or seventies with acute or convalescent COVID-19.

This rearrangement joins TRBV7-6 to TRBJ2-2, with a weak D call TRBD2 (6 bases). Germline CDR1 SGHVS, CDR2 FNYEAQ. V lost 5 bases, J lost 7 bases, and 20 bases lay in between. CDR3 size: 16 residues. This chain's CDR3 is CASSPGVRGRNGELFF. The CDR3 DNA sequence: TGTGCCAGCAGCCCGGGGGTTAGGGGAAGAAACGGGGAGCTGTTTTTT.

The J gene is TRBJ2-3, the V gene TRBV6-5; 10 nucleotides line up with TRBD1. The CDR3 sequence is 15 residues long. V dropped 4 bases and J dropped 4; count of bases not matched to a gene: 5. Germline V gene data show CDR1 as MNHEY and CDR2 as SVGAGI. The CDR3 coding sequence is TGTGCCAGCAGTTCCCGGGACAGGGGCCCAGATACGCAGTATTTT. It is translated as CASSSRDRGPDTQYF.

The chain has TRBV5-1 and TRBJ2-1, with 8 bases fitting TRBD1. V lost 0 bases and J lost 1; bases outside the gene matches: 3. The CDR3 sequence is 16 residues long. The germline CDR1 and CDR2 sequences are SGHRS and YFSETQ. CDR3 loop: CASSLGTGGSYNEQFF. The CDR3 DNA is TGCGCCAGCAGCTTGGGTACAGGGGGTTCCTACAATGAGCAGTTCTTC. The variable domain in full, with the rest retrieved from reference TRBV5-1 and TRBJ2-1, is KAGVTQTPRYLIKTRGQQVTLSCSPISGHRSVSWYQQTPGQGLQFLFEYFSETQRNKGNFPGRFSGRQFSNSRSEMNVSTLELGDSALYLCASSLGTGGSYNEQFFGPGTRLTVL.

V and J are TRBV5-1 and TRBJ2-3; D gene uncertain. CDR3 size: 12 residues. Trimming left V 4 bases short and J 2 bases short, with 5 bases between. Germline CDR1 SGHRS, CDR2 YFSETQ. The CDR3 is CASSQVTDTQYF. The CDR3 DNA reads TGCGCCAGCAGCCAGGTCACAGATACGCAGTATTTT.

The V call is TRBV19, the J call TRBJ1-6, with 10 bases matching TRBD1. Germline V gives CDR1 LNHDA, CDR2 SQIVND (reference sequence). The V and J ends lost 6 bases and 10 bases, in that order; junction bases with no gene match: 6. CDR3 length: 14 amino acids. The CDR3 reads CASSQTGGGSPLHF. CDR3 DNA: TGTGCCAGTAGCCAGACAGGGGGCGGATCACCCCTCCACTTT.

The chain has TRBV20-1 and TRBJ1-1, with TRBD1 as a possible D gene (5 bases). Germline V gene lookup returns CDR1 DFQATT and CDR2 SNEGSKA (reference sequence). V lost 3 bases and J 5 bases, leaving 13 bases between the germline ends. This CDR3 has 13 residues. CDR3 protein: CSASPGGSTEAFF. The CDR3 DNA reads as TGCAGTGCTAGTCCCGGGGGTAGTACTGAAGCTTTCTTT.

The V call is TRBV29-1, the J call TRBJ2-7; perhaps TRBD2 as D (6 bases). This CDR3 is 12 amino acids long. V lost 5 bases to trimming and J lost 6 bases, with 14 bases between them. Germline CDR1 reads SQVTM; CDR2 reads ANQGSEA. The CDR3 here is CSVRGTVSEQYF. CDR3 bases: TGCAGCGTTCGGGGGACCGTCTCCGAGCAGTACTTC.

The gene calls are TRBV7-2 and TRBJ2-1, with TRBD2 matching over 7 bases. This CDR3 spans 18 amino acids. Trimming cost V 5 bases and J 1 base; bases outside gene matches: 14. Germline V gives CDR1 SGHTA, CDR2 FQGNSA. Here the CDR3 DNA reads TGTGCCAGCAGCCTTAAAGCAAAGTGGGAGGGGTCCTACAATGAGCAGTTCTTC. Amino acid sequence: CASSLKAKWEGSYNEQFF.

This clone appeared once. V usage is TRBV30 and J usage is TRBJ2-1; 7 bases match TRBD2. The CDR3 length is 16 residues. The V gene end was trimmed by 0 bases and the J gene end by 0 bases; junction bases not matched to a gene: 5. Germline V gives CDR1 GTSNPN, CDR2 SVGIG (reference sequence). The CDR3, as DNA: TGTGCCTGGAGTGTAGGTTGGACTAGCTCCTACAATGAGCAGTTCTTC. Translation: CAWSVGWTSSYNEQFF.

The CDR3 bases are TGTGCCAGCAGTACACTAGCGGGAACCTACAATGAGCAGTTCTTC. This codes for CASSTLAGTYNEQFF. The chain couples TRBV3-1 (or the pseudogene TRBV3-2) to TRBJ2-1; TRBD2 matches 10 bases. V dropped 6 bases and J dropped 2; count of bases not matched to a gene: 4. CDR3 length equals 15 residues. From germline, CDR1 is LGHDT and CDR2 YNNKEL (reference sequence).

V gene TRBV11-3 combines with J gene TRBJ2-1; TRBD2 matches 7 bases. Losses at the gene ends were 5 bases for V and 7 bases for J; bases not matched to a gene: 11. Germline assignment: CDR1 SGHNT and CDR2 YENEEA. The CDR3 covers 15 residues. In nucleotides, the CDR3 is TGTGCCAGCAGCCCCGGGGGGACGCTTAATAATGAGCAGTTCTTC. Translated: CASSPGGTLNNEQFF.

The rearrangement uses TRBV18 and TRBJ2-2; 10 bases fit TRBD1. CDR1 and CDR2 from the germline V gene are KGHSH and LQKENI. The CDR3 runs to 17 residues. J lost 4 bases, V lost 5 bases, and 10 bases had no gene match. The CDR3 DNA sequence: TGTGCCAGCTCAAAAGTCTCCGGGACAGGGGCCACCGGGGAGCTGTTTTTT. This encodes CASSKVSGTGATGELFF.

The J gene is TRBJ2-5, the V gene TRBV7-3, with D tentatively TRBD1 (6 bases). This CDR3 contains 13 residues. CDR1 and CDR2 from the germline V gene are SGHTA and FQGTGA. The ends were cut back, 4 bases at V and 4 bases at J, with 10 bases in the middle. CDR3 loop: CASSSQGLETQYF. The CDR3 nucleotides read TGTGCCAGCAGCTCACAGGGTTTAGAGACCCAGTACTTC.

This chain joins TRBV19 and TRBJ2-2; 8 nucleotides agree with TRBD1. Per germline, CDR1 LNHDA and CDR2 SQIVND (reference sequence). The CDR3 sequence is 15 residues long. V trimming: 3 bases; J trimming: 7 bases; junction bases outside the gene matches: 7. Here the CDR3 DNA reads TGTGCCAGTAGTATTCTGACAGGGGTAATCGGGGAGCTGTTTTTT. Translated, it gives CASSILTGVIGELFF.

The chain carries TRBV28 and TRBJ1-3, with TRBD1 matching over 7 bases. Germline values: CDR1 MDHEN, CDR2 SYDVKM. Trimming removed 7 bases from V and 6 bases from J; junction bases left unmatched: 15. The CDR3 has 16 amino acids. The CDR3 region has the DNA TGTGCCAGCAACTCAGGGGGGTATCCATTTCAAAACACCATATATTTT. Translated, it gives CASNSGGYPFQNTIYF.

This clone was recorded once. The V gene is TRBV3-1 (or the pseudogene TRBV3-2), the J gene TRBJ2-1; 13 positions match TRBD2. There are 15 residues in the CDR3. The V gene's germline CDR1 is LGHDT and CDR2 YNNKEL (reference sequence). Trimming cost V 5 bases and J 9 bases; bases outside gene matches: 7. This CDR3 is CASSGTSGGAIEQFF. The CDR3 coding sequence is TGTGCCAGCAGCGGTACTAGCGGGGGGGCGATTGAGCAGTTCTTC.

The J gene is TRBJ2-1, the V gene TRBV12-3 or TRBV12-4; TRBD2 matches 7 bases. V dropped 3 bases and J dropped 12; count of bases not matched to a gene: 5. CDR3 length equals 12 residues. As DNA, the CDR3 is TGTGCCAGCAGTTTGGGGCGGGAGAGGCAGTTCTTC. It translates to CASSLGRERQFF.